The clone carrying this TCR beta chain has more than one count but fewer than ten. This specimen comes from a study of glioma-infiltrating T cells after dendritic cell vaccination. Profiling relied on immunoSEQ multiplex PCR, and the TCRdb table lists in-frame clones only, not all of them. This sample has fewer than 85,000 clones, with 65% to 90% found just once. The CDR3 has 15 amino acids. Germline lookup yields CDR1 SGHRS and CDR2 YFSETQ. V was cut by 0 bases and J by 7 bases, with 16 bases left in between. Material: blood, obtained before dendritic cell vaccination. This clonotype was sampled from a human donor with glioblastoma. The chain recombines TRBV5-1 with TRBJ2-5; D is perhaps TRBD1 (5 bases). The CDR3 nucleotides read TGCGCCAGCAGCTTGGGACAGAAGGTCTTCTCGACCCAGTACTTC. This encodes CASSLGQKVFSTQYF. The full variable domain, rest sourced from reference TRBV5-1 and TRBJ2-5, is KAGVTQTPRYLIKTRGQQVTLSCSPISGHRSVSWYQQTPGQGLQFLFEYFSETQRNKGNFPGRFSGRQFSNSRSEMNVSTLELGDSALYLCASSLGQKVFSTQYFGPGTRLLVL.